The 15 T cell receptor beta chains below were found in one sample sequenced in a study of cytotoxic CD8 clonotypes in ibrutinib-treated CLL. Clones were read by immunoSEQ multiplex PCR, and TCRdb kept only the in-frame ones, dropping some. The sample contains approximately 300,000 clones, around four fifths of which appear only once. The material sequenced was PBMCs, taken before ibrutinib treatment. The receptor set was obtained from a human donor with chronic lymphocytic leukemia.

As DNA, the CDR3 is TGTGCCAGCAGAACCCGTCAGTCTGAGCAGTTCTTC. Protein: CASRTRQSEQFF. The rearrangement uses TRBV11-2 and TRBJ2-1; no definite D call. This CDR3 spans 12 amino acids. Germline values: CDR1 SGHAT, CDR2 FQNNGV. V was shortened by 6 bases and J by 9 bases, with 12 bases between the two germline ends.

The chain is built from TRBV6-5 and TRBJ1-2; TRBD1 matches 8 bases. The CDR3 is made up of 16 amino acids. Germline V gives CDR1 MNHEY, CDR2 SVGAGI. J was trimmed by 6 bases and V by 0 bases; bases with no gene match: 9. The CDR3 nucleotides read TGTGCCAGCAGTTACTCCGGACAGGGTTATGGAGATGGCTACACCTTC. The encoded protein is CASSYSGQGYGDGYTF.

This chain joins TRBV5-6 and TRBJ1-3, with TRBD1 matching over 9 bases. Unmatched junction bases numbered 2, after V lost 4 bases and J lost 0 bases. Germline lookup yields CDR1 SGHDT and CDR2 YYEEEE. CDR3 size: 15 residues. CDR3 sequence: CASSETGGSGNTIYF. The CDR3 bases are TGTGCCAGCAGCGAGACAGGGGGCTCTGGAAACACCATATATTTT. Full variable domain (rest looked up from reference TRBV5-6 and TRBJ1-3): DAGVTQSPTHLIKTRGQQVTLRCSPKSGHDTVSWYQQALGQGPQFIFQYYEEEERQRGNFPDRFSGHQFPNYSSELNVNALLLGDSALYLCASSETGGSGNTIYFGEGSWLTVV.

The chain uses TRBV7-2 and TRBJ2-3; D is perhaps TRBD1 (6 bases). V was cut by 7 bases and J by 3 bases, with 14 bases left in between. Germline CDR1 reads SGHTA; CDR2 reads FQGNSA. The CDR3 length is 14 residues. CDR3 in amino acids: CASTSPGATDTQYF. The DNA for the CDR3 is TGTGCCAGCACCTCGCCAGGGGCGACAGATACGCAGTATTTT. The full variable domain, with the rest looked up from reference TRBV7-2 and TRBJ2-3, is GAGVSQSPSNKVTEKGKDVELRCDPISGHTALYWYRQSLGQGLEFLIYFQGNSAPDKSGLPSDRFSAERTGGSVSTLTIQRTQQEDSAVYLCASTSPGATDTQYFGPGTRLTVL.

The chain employs TRBV10-3 and TRBJ2-1; no definite D call. Trimming took 4 bases from V and 10 from J, leaving 8 bases between them. This CDR3 region has 11 residues. CDR1 is ENHRY and CDR2 is SYGVKD in the germline V gene. The CDR3 DNA reads TGTGCCATCAGTGTAGCTGGGGAGCAGTTCTTC. Encoded protein: CAISVAGEQFF.

V usage is TRBV6-1 and J usage is TRBJ2-7; D not certain. The ends were cut back, 4 bases at V and 0 bases at J, with 10 bases in the middle. CDR1 and CDR2 (germline): MNHNS, SASEGT. This CDR3 comprises 14 residues. The CDR3 bases are TGTGCCAGCAGTGTAGTCACCAGCTCCTACGAGCAGTACTTC. As protein: CASSVVTSSYEQYF.

V usage is TRBV4-3 and J usage is TRBJ2-7; D call uncertain. CDR3 length equals 17 residues. V lost 2 bases to trimming and J lost 2 bases, with 19 bases between them. Per germline, CDR1 LGHNA and CDR2 YSLEER. The CDR3 coding sequence is TGCGCCAGCAGCCAATTACTCCCAGGCCAGGAACCCTACGAGCAGTACTTC. The encoded protein is CASSQLLPGQEPYEQYF.

This clone has just a few counts. The chain links TRBV6-5 to TRBJ1-2; D is perhaps TRBD1 (5 bases). Germline CDR1 and CDR2: MNHEY and SVGAGI. The CDR3 runs 16 residues. V shed 0 bases and J shed 2 bases, with 13 bases lying between them. The CDR3 loop reads CASSYSTTGLNYGYTF. CDR3 sequence (DNA): TGTGCCAGCAGTTACTCGACCACGGGACTAAACTATGGCTACACCTTC.

This clone was seen more than once but under ten times. V and J are TRBV11-2 and TRBJ2-7; 8 bases match TRBD1. J was trimmed by 5 bases and V by 5 bases; bases with no gene match: 8. The CDR3 contains 14 residues. The germline CDR1 and CDR2 sequences are SGHAT and FQNNGV. Here the CDR3 reads CASSRRTGSHEQYF. CDR3 DNA: TGTGCCAGCAGCCGAAGGACAGGGTCTCACGAGCAGTACTTC.

This clone was recorded a few times. The CDR3 loop is CASSFVENEQFF. The CDR3 nucleotides are TGTGCCAGCAGCTTCGTGGAGAATGAGCAGTTCTTC. This chain joins TRBV5-4 and TRBJ2-1; D call uncertain. Trimming pared 2 bases from V and 7 bases from J, leaving 7 bases between. Per germline, CDR1 SGHNT and CDR2 YYREEE (reference sequence). The CDR3 loop spans 12 amino acids.

The table lists this clone with a few counts. This sequence joins TRBV6-5 and TRBJ2-7, with 8 bases fitting TRBD1. The CDR3 extends over 14 amino acids. The V gene end was trimmed by 6 bases and the J gene end by 2 bases; junction bases not matched to a gene: 6. CDR1 and CDR2 (germline): MNHEY, SVGAGI. CDR3 DNA: TGTGCCAGCAGAGGGGACAGGAGTCCCTACGAGCAGTACTTC. Translation gives CASRGDRSPYEQYF.

The chain links TRBV7-8 to TRBJ2-1; 10 bases are a match to TRBD2. J was trimmed by 5 bases and V by 1 base; bases with no gene match: 5. Germline CDR1 reads SGHVS; CDR2 reads FQNEAQ. This CDR3 region has 16 residues. CDR3: CASSLVASGRHNEQFF. The CDR3 DNA sequence: TGTGCCAGCAGCTTAGTAGCTAGCGGGAGACACAATGAGCAGTTCTTC.

The chain joins TRBV4-2 to TRBJ1-2; a possible D gene is TRBD1 (5 bases). The germline gives CDR1 LGHNA, CDR2 YNFKEQ. The V end lost 3 bases, the J end lost 5 bases, and 13 bases lay between the germline ends. The CDR3 spans 14 residues. The CDR3 spells CASSQETDVYGYTF. Here the CDR3 DNA reads TGTGCCAGCAGCCAGGAGACAGACGTTTATGGCTACACCTTC.

This clone has a handful of counts. J is TRBJ2-7 and V is TRBV21-1; TRBD2, the D gene given by the table, was not confirmed from the DNA. TRBV21-1 is listed as a pseudogene. The length of the CDR3 is 14 residues. Here the CDR3 reads CASSHVASRYEQYF. The CDR3, as DNA: TGTGCCAGCAGCCACGTGGCTAGTAGGTACGAGCAGTACTTC.

V usage is TRBV4-1 and J usage is TRBJ2-7; 9 bases map to TRBD2. The CDR3 runs to 17 residues. J lost 2 bases, V lost 1 base, and 9 bases had no gene match. The V gene's germline CDR1 is MGHRA and CDR2 YSYEKL. CDR3 sequence: CASSQVSSGRPAYEQYF. The CDR3 DNA is TGCGCCAGCAGCCAAGTGTCCAGCGGGAGGCCCGCCTACGAGCAGTACTTC.